This T cell receptor beta chain was identified during a study of CD8+CD57+ T cells in acquired aplastic anemia. Study-wide context: Sorted CD4+ and CD8+ cells gave a mean 3.2 ug DNA, range 0.2 to 27.4 ug.

Points from the study as a whole: Found in both controls and patients were approximately 29 CD8+ CDR3 sequences. Patients and healthy controls showed no significant CD8+ Simpson's diversity difference.

For CDR3 and TCR beta VDJ profiling, genomic DNA was the template used. TCRdb itself ran the reads through MiXCR, one entry per CDR3 protein. Here the sample spans 190,000 or so distinct CDR3 sequences, around half being singletons. For sequencing, patients were chosen who had shown expansion of CD8+CD57+ cells by flow cytometry. As a group, the patients uniformly had severe acquired aplastic anemia. As regards this clonotype: The antigen is unknown.

The CDR3 spans 13 residues. The germline CDR1 and CDR2 sequences are DFQATT and SNEGSKA (reference sequence). V lost 3 bases to trimming and J lost 4 bases; unmatched junction nucleotides: 5. Sequencing input: sorted CD4+, CD8+, or CD8+CD57+ T cells (not recorded which) from PBMCs. This receptor was obtained from a human donor with aplastic anemia. This sequence joins TRBV20-1 and TRBJ2-7; 8 bases fit TRBD1. CDR3 coding DNA: TGCAGTGCTAGGGAGGACAGGGCTTACGAGCAGTACTTC. Translated, it gives CSAREDRAYEQYF.